A single sample gave rise to the 21 T cell receptor beta chains below, sequenced in a study of T cells expressing NK-cell markers. Each CDR3 protein gets one entry in TCRdb, which reprocessed the 5' RACE reads and gives no DNA. This listing includes about 21,000 distinct CDR3 sequences. The sequenced material came from blood T cells: a sorted CD56 or NKG2C T cell subset, CD4+ or CD8+ T cells, or bulk PBMC T cells (not recorded which). Receptors originate from a man between 18 and 69 years old in good health.

The chain employs TRBV20-1 and TRBJ2-1; TCRdb outputs TRBD2, but without DNA this stays unchecked. The CDR3 is made up of 15 amino acids. The germline V gene has CDR1 DFQATT and CDR2 SNEGSKA (reference sequence). The CDR3 protein is CSAMTLAGTYNEQFF.

The chain joins TRBV7-2 to TRBJ2-1; TCRdb proposes TRBD2, but this gene call is untestable without DNA. The CDR3 is 14 amino acids. Germline V lookup: CDR1 SGHTA, CDR2 FQGNSA. CDR3 loop: CASSRSGAYNEQFF.

This chain joins TRBV5-6 and TRBJ2-2; TCRdb indicates TRBD2, and absent DNA this call remains unverified. Germline assignment: CDR1 SGHDT and CDR2 YYEEEE. The CDR3 loop spans 14 amino acids. The CDR3 here is CASSFGRNTGELFF.

CDR3 sequence reads: CASSWGGANYGYTF. The chain combines TRBV5-1 with TRBJ1-2. CDR3 length: 14 amino acids. From germline, CDR1 is SGHRS and CDR2 YFSETQ.

The CDR3 region is CASSRGSGVQETQYF. The chain links TRBV4-3 to TRBJ2-5; the TCRdb D gene call, TRBD2, has no DNA to confirm it. Germline CDR1 reads LGHNA; CDR2 reads YSLEER. This CDR3 contains 15 residues.

The chain's CDR3 is CASSLEGIGANVLTF. V is TRBV28 and J is TRBJ2-6; TCRdb lists TRBD1, though no DNA is available to test this call. Per germline, CDR1 MDHEN and CDR2 SYDVKM. This CDR3 is 15 amino acids long.

The rearrangement links TRBV12-3 or TRBV12-4 to TRBJ2-1. The CDR3 length is 13 residues. The CDR3 protein is CASGLAGVNEQFF.

V is TRBV7-8 and J is TRBJ1-5; the D call from TCRdb, TRBD1, cannot be confirmed without DNA. The CDR3 is 20 residues long. CDR1 SGHVS and CDR2 FQNEAQ come from the germline V gene. The CDR3 reads CASSPTRPGQGEWGNQPQHF.

J is TRBJ1-4 and V is TRBV20-1; the TCRdb D gene call, TRBD1, has no DNA to confirm it. This CDR3 region has 13 residues. Germline CDR1 and CDR2: DFQATT and SNEGSKA (reference sequence). This CDR3 reads CSATSGVGEKLFF.

This sequence joins TRBV6-4 and TRBJ2-7; TCRdb picks TRBD2, but there is no DNA to check that call. Germline assignment: CDR1 MRHNA and CDR2 SNTAGT. The CDR3 length is 16 residues. The CDR3 is CASSHRTSGRSYEQYF.

The chain employs TRBV10-3 and TRBJ2-5; the TCRdb call, TRBD2, lacks DNA for checking. CDR1 is ENHRY, CDR2 SYGVKD, per germline. The CDR3 covers 15 residues. The CDR3 here is CAISPLAGGSRTQYF.

The chain links TRBV6-2 or TRBV6-3 to TRBJ1-5. CDR3 length: 13 residues. The germline V gene has CDR1 MNHEY and CDR2 SVGEGT. This chain's CDR3 is CASSYSRSGPQHF.

CDR3 sequence: CASSLPPSGGANVLTF. The rearrangement joins TRBV7-8 to TRBJ2-6; TCRdb returns TRBD1, unconfirmable since there is no DNA. Germline CDR1 is SGHVS and CDR2 is FQNEAQ. The CDR3 spans 16 residues. Full variable domain (missing parts from reference TRBV7-8 and TRBJ2-6): GAGVSQSPRYKVAKRGQDVALRCDPISGHVSLFWYQQALGQGPEFLTYFQNEAQLDKSGLPSDRFFAERPEGSVSTLKIQRTQQEDSAVYLCASSLPPSGGANVLTFGAGSRLTVL.

The chain uses TRBV4-3 and TRBJ2-3; the TRBD2 assignment by TCRdb is unverifiable without DNA. Germline CDR1 and CDR2: LGHNA and YSLEER. This CDR3 contains 15 residues. The CDR3 is CASSPGLDSSDTQYF.

V gene TRBV30 combines with J gene TRBJ1-6; TCRdb picks TRBD1, but there is no DNA to check that call. The germline V gene has CDR1 GTSNPN and CDR2 SVGIG (reference sequence). The CDR3 runs to 14 residues. The CDR3 reads CAWRGGTEISPLHF.

This sequence joins TRBV5-5 and TRBJ2-5; the D call of TRBD2 rests on TCRdb alone, since no DNA is present to check it. The CDR3 sequence is 14 residues long. CDR1 and CDR2 from the germline V gene are SGHKS and YYEKEE (reference sequence). CDR3 residues: CASSLTPGRETQYF. Full variable domain (outside the CDR3, taken from reference TRBV5-5 and TRBJ2-5): DAGVTQSPTHLIKTRGQQVTLRCSPISGHKSVSWYQQVLGQGPQFIFQYYEKEERGRGNFPDRFSARQFPNYSSELNVNALLLGDSALYLCASSLTPGRETQYFGPGTRLLVL.

The rearrangement links TRBV5-6 to TRBJ2-3; TCRdb's D gene call, TRBD1, goes unchecked for lack of DNA. The CDR3 totals 16 residues. The germline V gene encodes CDR1 SGHDT and CDR2 YYEEEE. CDR3 sequence: CASRGAMGPFTDTQYF.

The chain recombines TRBV20-1 with TRBJ2-3; TCRdb calls TRBD1, which cannot be checked without DNA. The CDR3 totals 13 residues. Germline lookup yields CDR1 DFQATT and CDR2 SNEGSKA (reference sequence). CDR3 sequence reads: CSASDRGADTQYF.

The chain joins TRBV28 to TRBJ1-3. The length of the CDR3 is 16 residues. The germline gives CDR1 MDHEN, CDR2 SYDVKM. The CDR3 is CASSPAGSIGRNTIYF.

The chain links TRBV2 to TRBJ2-5; TCRdb reports TRBD1, a call that lacks DNA to check it against. Germline CDR1 is SNHLY and CDR2 is FYNNEI. The CDR3 spans 13 residues. CDR3: CASSDEGEETQYF.

The chain employs TRBV19 and TRBJ1-5; the D call of TRBD1 rests on TCRdb alone, since no DNA is present to check it. Per the germline V gene, CDR1 is LNHDA and CDR2 is SQIVND (reference sequence). The CDR3 is 13 residues long. CDR3 protein: CASKGALGQPQHF.